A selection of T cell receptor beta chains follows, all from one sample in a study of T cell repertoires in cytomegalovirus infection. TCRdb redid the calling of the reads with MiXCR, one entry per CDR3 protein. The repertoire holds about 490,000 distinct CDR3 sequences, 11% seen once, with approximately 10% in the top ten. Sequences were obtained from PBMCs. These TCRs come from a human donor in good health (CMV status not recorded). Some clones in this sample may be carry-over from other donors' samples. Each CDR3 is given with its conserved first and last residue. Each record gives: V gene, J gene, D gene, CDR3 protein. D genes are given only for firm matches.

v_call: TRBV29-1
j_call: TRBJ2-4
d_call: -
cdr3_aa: CSVVGGRAKNIQYF

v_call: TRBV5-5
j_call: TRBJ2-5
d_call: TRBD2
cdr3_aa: CASSWTSGGAETQYF

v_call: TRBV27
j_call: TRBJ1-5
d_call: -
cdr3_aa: CASSFQEGGSNQPQHF

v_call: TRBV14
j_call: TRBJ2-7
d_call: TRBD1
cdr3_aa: CASSPLVWTGAFEQYF

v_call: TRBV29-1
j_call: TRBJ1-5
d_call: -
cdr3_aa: CSVGVEGGSGNQPQHF

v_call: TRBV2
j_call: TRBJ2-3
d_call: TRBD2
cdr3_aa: CASSETSGTVDTQYF

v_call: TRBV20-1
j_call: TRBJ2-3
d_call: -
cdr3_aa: CSARELEYTDTQYF

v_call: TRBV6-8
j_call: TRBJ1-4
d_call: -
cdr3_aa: CATRRFNEKLFF

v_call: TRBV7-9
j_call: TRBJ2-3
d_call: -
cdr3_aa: CASSMLRRAGDTQYF

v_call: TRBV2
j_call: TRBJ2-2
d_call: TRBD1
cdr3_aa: CASAGQGIGELFF

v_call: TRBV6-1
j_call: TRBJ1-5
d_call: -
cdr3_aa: CASSTHLGDSDQPQHF

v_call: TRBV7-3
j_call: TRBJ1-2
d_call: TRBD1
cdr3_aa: CASSMGQGNYGYTF

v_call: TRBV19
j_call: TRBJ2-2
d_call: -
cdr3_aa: CASKASAYLITGELFF

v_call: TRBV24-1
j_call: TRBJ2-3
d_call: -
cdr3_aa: CATSDLRRPAADTQYF

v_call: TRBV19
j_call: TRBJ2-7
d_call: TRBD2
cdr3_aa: CASSINRLAGNYEQYF

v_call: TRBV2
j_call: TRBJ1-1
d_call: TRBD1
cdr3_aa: CASSQGARVTEAFF

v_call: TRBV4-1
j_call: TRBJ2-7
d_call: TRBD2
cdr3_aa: CASSSGTSGSTYEQYF

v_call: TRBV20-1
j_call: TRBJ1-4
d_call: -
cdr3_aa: CSASETTNEKLFF

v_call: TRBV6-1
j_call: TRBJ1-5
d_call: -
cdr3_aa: CASSPQGFSNQPQHF

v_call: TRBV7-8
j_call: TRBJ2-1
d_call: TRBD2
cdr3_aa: CASSPPRRGGGNEQFF

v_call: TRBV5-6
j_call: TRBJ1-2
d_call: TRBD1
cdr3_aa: CASSWDRSYGYTF

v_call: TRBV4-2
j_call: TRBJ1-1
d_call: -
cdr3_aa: CASSQGARNTEAFF